This entry features one TCR beta chain sequence. Membership in each cohort depended on participant-reported clinical history. The CDR3 contains 15 residues. With 3 bases removed from V and 3 bases from J, the gap between germline ends came to 12 bases. CDR1 is LNHDA and CDR2 is SQIVND in the germline V gene (reference sequence). The data derive from a study of blood T cell repertoires in COVID-19. Study information: The cDNA or gDNA used as material had been derived from T cells, B-cell-depleted T cells, or PBMCs.

Per the original methods: Scientists estimated how many nucleated cells there were by amplifying reference gene primers. The protocol was immunoSEQ multiplex PCR, while the TCRdb copy is restricted to in-frame clones and leaves out a portion. V and J calls and clone size are given by that table; D and trimming were obtained from the DNA. The sample lists approximately 170,000 clones, around four fifths occurring once. This rearrangement joins TRBV19 to TRBJ1-5; D uncertain. Sequencing was done on a sample of PBMCs or T cells enriched from blood (not recorded which). This sequence originates from a woman in her fifties or sixties who had recovered from COVID-19. CDR3 nucleotide sequence: TGTGCCAGTAGTATTCCCCCCACTATCAATCAGCCCCAGCATTTT. Amino acids: CASSIPPTINQPQHF.